This T cell receptor (beta chain) was captured in a study of monozygotic twins with inflammatory bowel disease. Germline V gives CDR1 SGHAT, CDR2 FQNNGV. The CDR3 extends over 15 amino acids. TCRdb reanalyzed the 5' RACE reads and collapses them to one entry per CDR3 protein, without DNA. This sample's table has 300,000 to 450,000 distinct CDR3 sequences. The specimen was blood. The clonotype was recovered from a human donor with ulcerative colitis or Crohn's disease, or a healthy co-twin of an affected twin (not recorded which). V is TRBV11-2 and J is TRBJ2-5; with no DNA, the TCRdb D assignment of TRBD2 cannot be verified. The CDR3 reads CASSTRLAGPETQYF.